A single sample is the source of the 3 T cell receptor beta chains below, sequenced in a study of blood T cell repertoires in COVID-19. Method: immunoSEQ multiplex PCR; TCRdb's copy keeps in-frame clones and lacks some. Seen here are 150,000 to 200,000 clones, more than 75% observed once, and the top ten hold roughly 3.6%. The sample consisted of peripheral blood. The receptors derive from a man aged 18 to 30 with active or convalescent COVID-19.

DNA of the CDR3: TGTGCCAGCAGCTTGTCGGTAGGGGAGGGTGAGCAGTACTTC. Translating gives CASSLSVGEGEQYF. The rearrangement uses TRBV7-2 and TRBJ2-7; 7 bases fit TRBD2. This CDR3 contains 14 residues. Germline CDR1 reads SGHTA; CDR2 reads FQGNSA. Losses at the gene ends were 3 bases for V and 7 bases for J; bases not matched to a gene: 9.

V is TRBV7-9 and J is TRBJ1-1, with 7 nucleotides matching TRBD1. With 6 bases clipped from V and 1 base from J, the junction kept 8 bases outside the gene matches. There are 15 residues in the CDR3. Looked up from germline, CDR1 is SEHNR and CDR2 is FQNEAQ (reference sequence). In DNA, the CDR3 is TGTGCCAGCAGTCTTCAGACAGGGACGAACACTGAAGCTTTCTTT. It codes for CASSLQTGTNTEAFF. The variable domain in full, completed from reference TRBV7-9 and TRBJ1-1, reads DTGVSQNPRHKITKRGQNVTFRCDPISEHNRLYWYRQTLGQGPEFLTYFQNEAQLEKSRLLSDRFSAERPKGSFSTLEIQRTEQGDSAMYLCASSLQTGTNTEAFFGQGTRLTVV.

V usage is TRBV19 and J usage is TRBJ2-3; 8 nucleotides line up with TRBD1. In germline, CDR1 is LNHDA, CDR2 SQIVND (reference sequence). The CDR3 contains 14 residues. The V gene end was trimmed by 4 bases and the J gene end by 6 bases; junction bases not matched to a gene: 6. CDR3 DNA sequence: TGTGCCAGTAGTAACGGACAGGGTGTGGATACGCAGTATTTT. Translating it yields CASSNGQGVDTQYF.